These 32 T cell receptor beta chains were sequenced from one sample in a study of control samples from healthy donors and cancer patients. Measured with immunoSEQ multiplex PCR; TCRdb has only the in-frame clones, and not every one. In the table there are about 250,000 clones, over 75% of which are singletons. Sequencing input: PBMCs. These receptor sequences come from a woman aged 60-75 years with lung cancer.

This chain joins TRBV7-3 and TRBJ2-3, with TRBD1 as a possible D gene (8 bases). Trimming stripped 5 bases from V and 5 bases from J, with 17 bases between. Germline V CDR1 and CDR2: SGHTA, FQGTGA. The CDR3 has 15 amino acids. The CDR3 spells CASSPRGTGGDTQYF. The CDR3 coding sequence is TGTGCCAGCAGCCCGCGGGGGACAGGTGGAGATACGCAGTATTTT.

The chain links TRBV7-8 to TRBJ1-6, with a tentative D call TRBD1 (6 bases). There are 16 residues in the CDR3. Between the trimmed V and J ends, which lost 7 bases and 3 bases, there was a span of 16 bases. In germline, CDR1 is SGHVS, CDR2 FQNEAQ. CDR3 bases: TGTGCCAGCATCGGGGGGCAGGGCGTCTATAATTCACCCCTCCACTTT. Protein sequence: CASIGGQGVYNSPLHF. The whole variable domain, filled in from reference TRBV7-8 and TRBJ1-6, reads GAGVSQSPRYKVAKRGQDVALRCDPISGHVSLFWYQQALGQGPEFLTYFQNEAQLDKSGLPSDRFFAERPEGSVSTLKIQRTQQEDSAVYLCASIGGQGVYNSPLHFGNGTRLTVT.

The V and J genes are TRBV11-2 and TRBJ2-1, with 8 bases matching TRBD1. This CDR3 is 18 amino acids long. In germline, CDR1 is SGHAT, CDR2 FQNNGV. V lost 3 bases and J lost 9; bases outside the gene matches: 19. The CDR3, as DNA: TGTGCCAGCAGCTTGGCCCCCGGCAGGGGGCACGTCGTAGGTGAGCAGTTCTTC. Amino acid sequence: CASSLAPGRGHVVGEQFF.

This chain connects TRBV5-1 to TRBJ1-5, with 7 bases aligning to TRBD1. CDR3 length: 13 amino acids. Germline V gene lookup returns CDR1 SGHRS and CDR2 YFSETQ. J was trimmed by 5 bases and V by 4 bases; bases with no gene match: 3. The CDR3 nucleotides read TGCGCCAGCAGCGTCGACAGGGATCAGCCCCAGCATTTT. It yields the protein CASSVDRDQPQHF.

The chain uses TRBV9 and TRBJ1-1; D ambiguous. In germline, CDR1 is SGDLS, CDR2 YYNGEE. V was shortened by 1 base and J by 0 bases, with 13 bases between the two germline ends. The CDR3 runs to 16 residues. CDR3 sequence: CASSVRPTGMNTEAFF. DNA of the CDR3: TGTGCCAGCAGCGTAAGGCCAACTGGGATGAACACTGAAGCTTTCTTT.

CDR3 in DNA: TGTGCCAGCAGCAGGGGGCGAAAAGCCTACGAGCAGTACTTC. This gives the protein CASSRGRKAYEQYF. V and J are TRBV5-8 and TRBJ2-7; 7 bases agree with TRBD1. The CDR3 length is 14 residues. V was clipped by 4 bases and J by 2 bases; unmatched bases: 6. Per germline, CDR1 SGHTS and CDR2 YDEGEE.

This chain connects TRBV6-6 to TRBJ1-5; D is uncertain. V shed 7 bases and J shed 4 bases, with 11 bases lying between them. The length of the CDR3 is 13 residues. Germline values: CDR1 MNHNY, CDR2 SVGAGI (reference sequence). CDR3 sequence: CASTPSQNQPQHF. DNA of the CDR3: TGTGCCAGCACTCCATCCCAGAATCAGCCCCAGCATTTT.

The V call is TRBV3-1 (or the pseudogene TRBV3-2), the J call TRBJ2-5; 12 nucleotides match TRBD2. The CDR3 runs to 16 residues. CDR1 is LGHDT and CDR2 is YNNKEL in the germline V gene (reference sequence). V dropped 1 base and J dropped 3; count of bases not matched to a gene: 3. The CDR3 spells CASSQGRTSGEETQYF. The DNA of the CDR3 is TGTGCCAGCAGCCAAGGAAGGACTAGCGGGGAAGAGACCCAGTACTTC.

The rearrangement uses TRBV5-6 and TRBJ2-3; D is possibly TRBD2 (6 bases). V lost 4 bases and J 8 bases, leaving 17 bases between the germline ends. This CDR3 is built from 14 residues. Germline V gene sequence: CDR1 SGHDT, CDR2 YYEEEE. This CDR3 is CASSLRHRGFTQYF. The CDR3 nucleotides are TGTGCCAGCAGCCTAAGACATCGGGGGTTTACGCAGTATTTT.

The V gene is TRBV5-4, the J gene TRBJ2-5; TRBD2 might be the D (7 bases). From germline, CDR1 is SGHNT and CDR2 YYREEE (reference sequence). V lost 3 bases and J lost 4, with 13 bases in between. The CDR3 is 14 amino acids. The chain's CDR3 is CASSYSRGGETQYF. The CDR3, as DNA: TGTGCCAGCAGCTACTCAAGGGGGGGAGAGACCCAGTACTTC.

CDR3 sequence: CAWSAGPNEKLFF. CDR3 nucleotide sequence: TGTGCCTGGAGTGCGGGGCCTAATGAAAAACTGTTTTTT. The chain carries TRBV30 and TRBJ1-4, with TRBD1 as a possible D gene (5 bases). Germline V gives CDR1 GTSNPN, CDR2 SVGIG (reference sequence). Trimming pared 1 base from V and 3 bases from J, leaving 6 bases between. The CDR3 is 13 amino acids.

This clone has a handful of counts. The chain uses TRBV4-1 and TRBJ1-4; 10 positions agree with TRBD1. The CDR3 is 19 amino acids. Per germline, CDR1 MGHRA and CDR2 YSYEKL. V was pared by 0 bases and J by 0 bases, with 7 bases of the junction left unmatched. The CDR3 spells CASSQDQSGTGATNEKLFF. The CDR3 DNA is TGCGCCAGCAGCCAAGATCAATCTGGGACAGGGGCAACTAATGAAAAACTGTTTTTT.

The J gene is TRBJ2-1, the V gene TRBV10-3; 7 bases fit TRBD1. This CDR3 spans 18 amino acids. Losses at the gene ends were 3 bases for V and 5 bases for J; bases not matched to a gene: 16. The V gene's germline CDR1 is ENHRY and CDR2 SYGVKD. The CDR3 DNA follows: TGTGCCATCAGTGACATGGTGACTCCAGGGGGATTAAACAATGAGCAGTTCTTC. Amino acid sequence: CAISDMVTPGGLNNEQFF.

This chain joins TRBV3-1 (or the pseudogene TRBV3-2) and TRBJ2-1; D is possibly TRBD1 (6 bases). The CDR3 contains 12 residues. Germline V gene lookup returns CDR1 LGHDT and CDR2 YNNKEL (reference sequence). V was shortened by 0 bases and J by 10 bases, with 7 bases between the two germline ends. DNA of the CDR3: TGTGCCAGCAGCCAAGACGACAGGGAGCAGTTCTTC. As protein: CASSQDDREQFF.

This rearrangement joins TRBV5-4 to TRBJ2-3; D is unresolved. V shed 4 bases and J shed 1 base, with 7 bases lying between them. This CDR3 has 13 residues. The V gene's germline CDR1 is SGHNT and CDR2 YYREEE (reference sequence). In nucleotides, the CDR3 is TGTGCCAGCAGCCCGAGCGGCACAGATACGCAGTATTTT. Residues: CASSPSGTDTQYF.

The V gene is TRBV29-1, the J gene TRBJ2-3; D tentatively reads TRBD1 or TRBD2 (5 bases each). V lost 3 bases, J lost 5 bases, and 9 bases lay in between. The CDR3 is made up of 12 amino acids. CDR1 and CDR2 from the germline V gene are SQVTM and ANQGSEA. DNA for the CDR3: TGCAGCGTTGAGTTGAGGGGAGATACGCAGTATTTT. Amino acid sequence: CSVELRGDTQYF.

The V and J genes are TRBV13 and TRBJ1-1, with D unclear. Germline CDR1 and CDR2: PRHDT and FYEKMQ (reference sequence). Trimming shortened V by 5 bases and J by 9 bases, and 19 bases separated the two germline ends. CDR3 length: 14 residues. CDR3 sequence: CASSRNGLPGKAFF. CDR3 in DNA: TGTGCCAGCAGCCGGAACGGGCTCCCCGGCAAAGCTTTCTTT.

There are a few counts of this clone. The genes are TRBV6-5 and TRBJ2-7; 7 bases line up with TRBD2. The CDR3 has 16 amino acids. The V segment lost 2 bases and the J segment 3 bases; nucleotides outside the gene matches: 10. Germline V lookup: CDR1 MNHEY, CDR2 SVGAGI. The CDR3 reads CASSYGIGRQDYEQYF. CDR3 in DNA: TGTGCCAGCAGTTACGGTATCGGGAGGCAAGACTACGAGCAGTACTTC.

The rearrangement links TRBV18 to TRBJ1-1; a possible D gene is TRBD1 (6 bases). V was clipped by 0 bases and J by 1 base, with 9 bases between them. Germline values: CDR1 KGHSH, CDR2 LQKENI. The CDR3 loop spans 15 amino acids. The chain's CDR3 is CASSPPSGANTEAFF. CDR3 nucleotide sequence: TGTGCCAGCTCACCACCGTCGGGGGCGAACACTGAAGCTTTCTTT.

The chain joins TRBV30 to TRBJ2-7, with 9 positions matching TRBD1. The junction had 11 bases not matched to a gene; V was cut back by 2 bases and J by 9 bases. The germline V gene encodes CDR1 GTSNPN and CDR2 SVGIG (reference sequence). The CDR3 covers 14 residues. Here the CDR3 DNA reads TGTGCCTGGAGTACACAGGGGGCGAATGTAGGGCAGTACTTC. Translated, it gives CAWSTQGANVGQYF.

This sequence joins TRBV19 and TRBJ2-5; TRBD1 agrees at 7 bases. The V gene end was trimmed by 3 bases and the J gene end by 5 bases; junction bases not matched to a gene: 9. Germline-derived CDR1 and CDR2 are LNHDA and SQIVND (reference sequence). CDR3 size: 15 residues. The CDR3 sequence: CASSIGTASWETQYF. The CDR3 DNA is TGTGCCAGTAGTATTGGGACAGCCAGCTGGGAGACCCAGTACTTC. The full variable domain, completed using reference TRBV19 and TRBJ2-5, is DGGITQSPKYLFRKEGQNVTLSCEQNLNHDAMYWYRQDPGQGLRLIYYSQIVNDFQKGDIAEGYSVSREKKESFPLTVTSAQKNPTAFYLCASSIGTASWETQYFGPGTRLLVL.

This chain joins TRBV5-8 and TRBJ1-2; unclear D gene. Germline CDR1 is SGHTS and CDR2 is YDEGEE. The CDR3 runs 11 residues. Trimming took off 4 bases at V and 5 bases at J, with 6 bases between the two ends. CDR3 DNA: TGTGCCAGCAGCCTCGGGTATGGCTACACCTTC. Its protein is CASSLGYGYTF.

DNA for the CDR3: TGTGCCAGCCGCCCTTCCAGCTCGAACACCGGGGAGCTGTTTTTT. Amino acids: CASRPSSSNTGELFF. V and J are TRBV6-4 and TRBJ2-2; D ambiguous. The CDR3 consists of 15 residues. Germline CDR1 reads MRHNA; CDR2 reads SNTAGT. Trimming stripped 8 bases from V and 0 bases from J, with 13 bases between.

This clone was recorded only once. CDR3 residues: CATRGYRGHTEAFF. DNA for the CDR3: TGTGCCACTCGGGGATACAGGGGGCACACTGAAGCTTTCTTT. The chain recombines TRBV19 with TRBJ1-1; TRBD1 aligns across 9 bases. Germline V lookup: CDR1 LNHDA, CDR2 SQIVND (reference sequence). The CDR3 is 14 amino acids. The junction had 9 bases not matched to a gene; V was cut back by 10 bases and J by 3 bases.

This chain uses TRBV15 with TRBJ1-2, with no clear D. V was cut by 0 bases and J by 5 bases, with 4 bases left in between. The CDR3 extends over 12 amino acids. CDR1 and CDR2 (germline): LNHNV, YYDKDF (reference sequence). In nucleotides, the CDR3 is TGTGCCACCAGCAGAGACGTGTATGGCTACACCTTC. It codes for CATSRDVYGYTF.

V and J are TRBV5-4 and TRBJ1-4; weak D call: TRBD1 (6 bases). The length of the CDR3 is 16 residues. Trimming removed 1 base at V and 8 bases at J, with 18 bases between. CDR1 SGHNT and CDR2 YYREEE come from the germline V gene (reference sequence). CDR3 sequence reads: CASSLSRGSGREKLFF. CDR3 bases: TGTGCCAGCAGCTTGTCCAGGGGTTCGGGTCGCGAAAAACTGTTTTTT.

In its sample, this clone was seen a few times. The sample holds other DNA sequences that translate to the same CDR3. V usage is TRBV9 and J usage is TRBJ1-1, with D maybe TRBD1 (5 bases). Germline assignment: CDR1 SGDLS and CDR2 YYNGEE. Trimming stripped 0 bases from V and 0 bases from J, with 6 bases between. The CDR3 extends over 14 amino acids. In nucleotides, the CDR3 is TGTGCCAGCAGCGTAGGGACACTGAACACTGAAGCTTTCTTT. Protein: CASSVGTLNTEAFF.

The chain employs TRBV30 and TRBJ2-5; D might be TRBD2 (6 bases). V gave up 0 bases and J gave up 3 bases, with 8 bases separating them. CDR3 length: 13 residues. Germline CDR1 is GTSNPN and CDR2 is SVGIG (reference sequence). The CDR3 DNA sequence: TGTGCCTGGAGTGTACGGGAGAAAGAGACCCAGTACTTC. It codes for CAWSVREKETQYF.

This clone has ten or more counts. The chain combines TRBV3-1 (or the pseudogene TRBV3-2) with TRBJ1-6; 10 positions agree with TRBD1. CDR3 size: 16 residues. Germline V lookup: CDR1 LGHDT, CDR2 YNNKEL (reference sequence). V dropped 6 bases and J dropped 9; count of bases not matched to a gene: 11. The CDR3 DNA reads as TGTGCCAGCAGTCATACGGGACAGGGGAAGGCTTCACCCCTCCACTTT. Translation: CASSHTGQGKASPLHF.

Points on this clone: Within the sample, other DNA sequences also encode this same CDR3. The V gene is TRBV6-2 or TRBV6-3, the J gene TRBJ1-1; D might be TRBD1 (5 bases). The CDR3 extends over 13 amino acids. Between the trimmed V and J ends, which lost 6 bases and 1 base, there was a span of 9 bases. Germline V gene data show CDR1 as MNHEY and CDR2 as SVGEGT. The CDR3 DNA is TGTGCCAGCAGCATGGGGGGGAACACTGAAGCTTTCTTT. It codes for CASSMGGNTEAFF.

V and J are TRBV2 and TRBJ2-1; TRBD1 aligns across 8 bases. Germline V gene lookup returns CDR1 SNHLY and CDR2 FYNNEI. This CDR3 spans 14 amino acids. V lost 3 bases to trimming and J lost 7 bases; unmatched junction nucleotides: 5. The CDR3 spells CASSDRTGWNEQFF. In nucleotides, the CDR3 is TGTGCCAGCAGTGATCGGACAGGGTGGAATGAGCAGTTCTTC. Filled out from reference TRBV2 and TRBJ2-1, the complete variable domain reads EPEVTQTPSHQVTQMGQEVILRCVPISNHLYFYWYRQILGQKVEFLVSFYNNEISEKSEIFDDQFSVERPDGSNFTLKIRSTKLEDSAMYFCASSDRTGWNEQFFGPGTRLTVL.

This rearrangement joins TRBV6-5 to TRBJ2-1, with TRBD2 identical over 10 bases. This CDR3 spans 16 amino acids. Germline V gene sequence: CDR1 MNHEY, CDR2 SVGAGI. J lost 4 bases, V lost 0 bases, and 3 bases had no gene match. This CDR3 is CASSYSSGGPYNEQFF. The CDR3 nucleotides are TGTGCCAGCAGTTACTCTAGCGGGGGGCCATACAATGAGCAGTTCTTC.